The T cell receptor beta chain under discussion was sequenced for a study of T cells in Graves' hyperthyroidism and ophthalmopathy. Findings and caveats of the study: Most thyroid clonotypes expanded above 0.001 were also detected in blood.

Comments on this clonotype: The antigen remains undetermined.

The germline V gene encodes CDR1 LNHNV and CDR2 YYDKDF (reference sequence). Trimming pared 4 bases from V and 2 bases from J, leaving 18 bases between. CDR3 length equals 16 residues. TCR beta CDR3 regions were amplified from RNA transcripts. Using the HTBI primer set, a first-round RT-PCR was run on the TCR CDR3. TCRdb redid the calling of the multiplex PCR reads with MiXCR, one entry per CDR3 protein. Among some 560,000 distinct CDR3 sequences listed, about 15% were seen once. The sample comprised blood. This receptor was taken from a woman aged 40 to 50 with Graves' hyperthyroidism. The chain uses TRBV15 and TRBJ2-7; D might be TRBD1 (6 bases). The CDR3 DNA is TGTGCCACCAGCACCCCCAACCGGGACACCACCTACGAGCAGTACTTC. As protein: CATSTPNRDTTYEQYF.